The source of this T cell receptor beta chain is a study of human T cells and chemical hapten exposure. The library put unique molecular identifiers onto individual cDNA molecules. TCRdb reanalysed the RACE reads using MiXCR and keeps one entry per CDR3 protein. The top ten hold approximately 5% of the sample, which has 80,000 to 100,000 distinct CDR3 sequences, less than 11% seen once. This clonotype came up many times. CDR1 and CDR2 from the germline V gene are GTSNPN and SVGIG (reference sequence). The V end lost 4 bases, the J end lost 1 base, and 12 bases lay between the germline ends. The CDR3 spans 14 residues. Time point described: patch test 2, 6 weeks after DPC sensitization. Indicated treatment: therapeutic diphenylcyclopropenone sensitization with weekly scalp DPC.

V gene TRBV30 combines with J gene TRBJ2-3; D is perhaps TRBD2 (6 bases). Sample: whole blood, taken in connection with sensitization to the hapten diphenylcyclopropenone (DPC). The sequence was collected from a woman aged 45 to 65 with alopecia areata. Some clones in this sample may be carry-over from other donors' samples. The CDR3 sequence is CAWTRGGGTDTQYF. The CDR3 region has the DNA TGTGCCTGGACCCGAGGAGGGGGCACAGATACGCAGTATTTT.